There are a few counts of the clone carrying this T cell receptor beta chain. Isolated RNA was reverse transcribed into cDNA used as the sequencing template. Only in-frame clones appear in the TCRdb table, and some are missing; sequencing was by immunoSEQ multiplex PCR. The repertoire holds approximately 100,000 clones, less than 50% seen once, with almost 0.8% in the top ten. This record belongs to a study of CD8+ T cells in alopecia areata. Deletions cut 4 bases from V and 3 bases from J, with 11 bases between. From germline, CDR1 is SGHRS and CDR2 YFSETQ. The CDR3 length is 13 residues. The V and J genes are TRBV5-1 and TRBJ2-7; possible D gene TRBD2, 5 bases. The source is a human donor with alopecia areata. The sequenced sample was CD4+ T cells sorted from blood. DNA of the CDR3: TGCGCCAGCAGCCCGGGATCGATCTACGAGCAGTACTTC. This gives the protein CASSPGSIYEQYF.